One T cell receptor (beta chain) is described in this entry. No antigen is known for it. The record originates from a study of T cells in localized non-small cell lung cancer. Regarding the study as a whole: Higher adjacent-lung clonality was associated with shorter survival. Appearance in adjacent lung was seen for a median 57 of the top 100 tumor clones. Highest T cell clonality was seen in uninvolved adjacent lung, surpassing that measured in tumor.

The table came from immunoSEQ multiplex PCR; TCRdb's copy has only in-frame clones and leaves some out. This table holds tens of thousands of clones, more than 85% found once. Germline lookup yields CDR1 MNHEY and CDR2 SVGAGI. V lost 7 bases to trimming and J lost 0 bases, with 12 bases between them. The CDR3 length is 14 residues. V gene TRBV6-5 combines with J gene TRBJ1-1; the D gene is possibly TRBD1 (6 bases). The input for sequencing was peripheral blood, taken before any cancer treatment. This TCR was recovered from a woman aged 18-49 years with stage III lung adenocarcinoma. The CDR3 DNA sequence: TGTGCCAGCACTCCGGGACATATGAACACTGAAGCTTTCTTT. Encoded protein: CASTPGHMNTEAFF.